This passage covers 23 T cell receptor beta chains from one sample sequenced in a study of vaccination effects on CD4 cells after COVID-19. Data came from immunoSEQ multiplex PCR; TCRdb stores just in-frame clones and leaves some out. Here the sample spans just under 45,000 clones, around 81% being singletons. CD4+ T cells specific for antigen were expanded with viral peptide pools by the ViraFEST assay before sequencing. The culture ran for 10 days before CD4+ T cells were isolated. No vaccinee had earlier SARS-CoV-2 infection, and nucleocapsid antibodies were negative. These receptors lack a known antigen. Sequenced material: CD4+ T cells from PBMCs cultured with SARS-CoV-2 spike peptides, taken before COVID-19 vaccination. Every receptor here comes from a human donor who received a COVID-19 vaccine.

The genes are TRBV6-1 and TRBJ2-7, with 8 positions matching TRBD2. V lost 0 bases and J lost 2; bases outside the gene matches: 3. Germline V gives CDR1 MNHNS, CDR2 SASEGT. The CDR3 runs to 15 residues. The CDR3 bases are TGTGCCAGCAGTGAAGCGCCGGGGGGGCCCTACGAGCAGTACGTC. The encoded protein is CASSEAPGGPYEQYV.

This rearrangement joins TRBV18 to TRBJ1-1; D unresolved. Trimming stripped 3 bases from V and 2 bases from J, with 13 bases between. Germline CDR1 and CDR2: KGHSH and LQKENI. This CDR3 spans 15 amino acids. In DNA form, the CDR3 reads TGTGCCAGCTCACCCCCGTCACAGTCTAACACTGAAGCTTTCTTT. It translates to CASSPPSQSNTEAFF.

This clone was observed a single time. The gene calls are TRBV15 and TRBJ1-4, with D possibly being TRBD1 (6 bases). This CDR3 has 15 residues. V was pared by 0 bases and J by 8 bases, with 13 bases between. Germline-derived CDR1 and CDR2 are LNHNV and YYDKDF (reference sequence). The CDR3 nucleotides read TGTGCCACCAGCAGAGAGGAGGGGGGCAACGAAAAACTGTTTTTT. Protein sequence: CATSREEGGNEKLFF.

The rearrangement uses TRBV29-1 and TRBJ2-3, with D perhaps matching TRBD2 (6 bases). The germline V gene encodes CDR1 SQVTM and CDR2 ANQGSEA. This CDR3 contains 14 residues. The V and J ends lost 4 bases and 5 bases respectively, with 16 bases between them. The CDR3, as DNA: TGCAGCGTTGCGTATGCTAGAGCGGGAGATACGCAGTATTTT. The encoded protein is CSVAYARAGDTQYF.

The chain employs TRBV11-2 and TRBJ2-1; 8 nucleotides agree with TRBD1. V lost 2 bases and J lost 1; bases outside the gene matches: 4. The length of the CDR3 is 16 residues. Germline V gene data show CDR1 as SGHAT and CDR2 as FQNNGV. CDR3 loop: CASSLYRGASYNEQFF. The CDR3 coding sequence is TGTGCCAGCAGCTTATACAGGGGGGCGTCCTACAATGAGCAGTTCTTC.

This rearrangement joins TRBV9 to TRBJ2-2; D may be TRBD1 (6 bases). This CDR3 is 17 amino acids long. CDR1 is SGDLS, CDR2 YYNGEE, per germline. Deletions cut 2 bases from V and 1 base from J, with 15 bases between. This CDR3 is CASSVFSDRQNTGELFF. The DNA for the CDR3 is TGTGCCAGCAGCGTTTTTTCAGACAGGCAGAACACCGGGGAGCTGTTTTTT. The full variable domain, with the rest looked up from reference TRBV9 and TRBJ2-2, is DSGVTQTPKHLITATGQRVTLRCSPRSGDLSVYWYQQSLDQGLQFLIQYYNGEERAKGNILERFSAQQFPDLHSELNLSSLELGDSALYFCASSVFSDRQNTGELFFGEGSRLTVL.

The CDR3 region is CASSDPKQGAGYGYTF. The CDR3 DNA follows: TGTGCCAGCAGTGACCCAAAGCAGGGGGCTGGCTATGGCTACACCTTC. The chain is built from TRBV25-1 and TRBJ1-2; 8 bases are a match to TRBD1. Losses at the gene ends were 3 bases for V and 4 bases for J; bases not matched to a gene: 10. Looked up from germline, CDR1 is MGHDK and CDR2 is SYGVNS. The CDR3 extends over 16 amino acids.

V and J are TRBV15 and TRBJ1-1; perhaps TRBD1 as D (5 bases). Trimming removed 4 bases from V and 10 bases from J, with 19 bases in between. CDR1 is LNHNV, CDR2 YYDKDF, per germline (reference sequence). This CDR3 contains 14 residues. CDR3: CATSIPPRGFSAFF. Here the CDR3 DNA reads TGTGCCACCAGCATCCCTCCGAGGGGCTTCTCAGCTTTCTTT.

The genes are TRBV23-1 and TRBJ2-1, with 12 bases aligning to TRBD1. TRBV23-1 is reported as an ORF; its role is uncertain. The CDR3 spans 18 residues. Germline trimming cut 0 bases from V and 8 bases from J; bases unmatched to any gene: 11. CDR3 residues: CASSQSVRDRGRVDEQFF. DNA for the CDR3: TGCGCCAGCAGTCAATCGGTCCGGGACAGGGGGCGTGTGGATGAGCAGTTCTTC.

A few counts support this clone. The chain recombines TRBV9 with TRBJ1-5, with 7 bases matching TRBD1. The germline V gene encodes CDR1 SGDLS and CDR2 YYNGEE. The CDR3 sequence is 15 residues long. V shed 4 bases and J 0 bases; nucleotides not matched to a gene: 4. The CDR3 region is CASSPGQVSNQPQHF. The CDR3 region has the DNA TGTGCCAGCAGCCCTGGACAGGTTAGCAATCAGCCCCAGCATTTT.

This rearrangement joins TRBV30 to TRBJ1-3, with a weak D call TRBD1 (5 bases). Per germline, CDR1 GTSNPN and CDR2 SVGIG (reference sequence). Between the trimmed V and J ends, which lost 3 bases and 0 bases, there was a span of 12 bases. The CDR3 is made up of 15 amino acids. CDR3 in amino acids: CAWRVKGTSGNTIYF. DNA of the CDR3: TGTGCCTGGAGAGTGAAGGGGACCTCTGGAAACACCATATATTTT. The variable domain in full, with the rest retrieved from reference TRBV30 and TRBJ1-3, is SQTIHQWPATLVQPVGSPLSLECTVEGTSNPNLYWYRQAAGRGLQLLFYSVGIGQISSEVPQNLSASRPQDRQFILSSKKLLLSDSGFYLCAWRVKGTSGNTIYFGEGSWLTVV.

The chain is built from TRBV5-5 and TRBJ1-2, with 8 bases identical to TRBD1. The CDR3 length is 17 residues. With V trimmed by 4 bases and J by 5 bases, 16 bases remained unmatched. CDR1 and CDR2 (germline): SGHKS, YYEKEE (reference sequence). The CDR3: CASSPGQGTQTSYGYTF. CDR3 nucleotide sequence: TGTGCCAGCAGCCCCGGACAGGGTACCCAGACCTCGTATGGCTACACCTTC.

The rearrangement joins TRBV18 to TRBJ2-1; 8 nucleotides line up with TRBD1. V dropped 3 bases and J dropped 4; count of bases not matched to a gene: 2. Germline V gene data show CDR1 as KGHSH and CDR2 as LQKENI. CDR3 length: 14 residues. CDR3 sequence reads: CASSPGQAYNEQFF. The CDR3 nucleotides are TGTGCCAGCTCACCGGGACAGGCGTACAATGAGCAGTTCTTC.

V and J are TRBV11-2 and TRBJ2-3, with D possibly TRBD2 on 5 matching bases. V was trimmed by 0 bases and J by 3 bases, leaving 10 bases between them. The CDR3 has 15 amino acids. CDR1 and CDR2 (germline): SGHAT, FQNNGV. CDR3 sequence: CASSLDRGLTDTQYF. CDR3 DNA: TGTGCCAGCAGCTTAGACCGGGGATTAACAGATACGCAGTATTTT. The variable domain in full, with the rest retrieved from reference TRBV11-2 and TRBJ2-3, is EAGVAQSPRYKIIEKRQSVAFWCNPISGHATLYWYQQILGQGPKLLIQFQNNGVVDDSQLPKDRFSAERLKGVDSTLKIQPAKLEDSAVYLCASSLDRGLTDTQYFGPGTRLTVL.

The rearrangement joins TRBV18 to TRBJ2-1; D is perhaps TRBD1 (6 bases). The length of the CDR3 is 15 residues. The germline V gene encodes CDR1 KGHSH and CDR2 LQKENI. Trimming took 2 bases from V and 5 from J, leaving 13 bases between them. The CDR3 region is CASSPSQGWHNEQFF. The CDR3 DNA follows: TGTGCCAGCTCACCAAGTCAGGGGTGGCACAATGAGCAGTTCTTC.

The gene calls are TRBV2 and TRBJ1-5, with 8 bases aligning to TRBD1. The CDR3 extends over 15 amino acids. Germline V gives CDR1 SNHLY, CDR2 FYNNEI. Trimming removed 5 bases from V and 3 bases from J; junction bases left unmatched: 6. CDR3 bases: TGTGCCAGCAGTTTTGAGGGACAGGTCAATCAGCCCCAGCATTTT. Its protein is CASSFEGQVNQPQHF.

This rearrangement joins TRBV2 to TRBJ1-4, with 9 bases matching TRBD1. This CDR3 spans 15 amino acids. V lost 4 bases, J lost 7 bases, and 7 bases stayed unmatched. CDR1 and CDR2 (germline): SNHLY, FYNNEI. The CDR3 bases are TGTGCCAGCAGTGTTAAGGGACAGGGAGGTGAAAAACTGTTTTTT. This translates into CASSVKGQGGEKLFF. The whole variable domain, remainder taken from reference TRBV2 and TRBJ1-4, is EPEVTQTPSHQVTQMGQEVILRCVPISNHLYFYWYRQILGQKVEFLVSFYNNEISEKSEIFDDQFSVERPDGSNFTLKIRSTKLEDSAMYFCASSVKGQGGEKLFFGSGTQLSVL.

For the CDR3, the DNA is TGTGCCAGCAGTTTAGCCCGTGCGGGGGTAGGAGCAGATACGCAGTATTTT. Its protein is CASSLARAGVGADTQYF. This sequence joins TRBV27 and TRBJ2-3; 7 bases are shared with TRBD2. This CDR3 region has 17 residues. With V trimmed by 2 bases and J by 4 bases, 12 bases remained unmatched. CDR1 is MNHEY and CDR2 is SMNVEV in the germline V gene (reference sequence).

This clone came up once. The V call is TRBV6-2 or TRBV6-3, the J call TRBJ2-6; D not resolved. Trimming took 2 bases from V and 0 from J, leaving 11 bases between them. The CDR3 has 17 amino acids. Germline-derived CDR1 and CDR2 are MNHEY and SVGEGT. CDR3 region: CASSYGKWGSGANVLTF. The CDR3 DNA reads as TGTGCCAGCAGTTACGGGAAATGGGGCTCTGGGGCCAACGTCCTGACTTTC.

This chain joins TRBV28 and TRBJ1-2, with 9 bases that match TRBD1. The CDR3 spans 15 residues. Germline trimming cut 8 bases from V and 8 bases from J; bases unmatched to any gene: 15. Germline CDR1 MDHEN, CDR2 SYDVKM. CDR3: CASGETRDREGGYTF. The CDR3 DNA sequence: TGTGCCAGCGGAGAGACCCGGGACAGGGAGGGCGGCTACACCTTC.

This clone was recorded a few times. V and J are TRBV10-3 and TRBJ2-2; D unresolved. With 3 bases removed from V and 0 bases from J, the gap between germline ends came to 5 bases. CDR3 length: 14 amino acids. Germline V lookup: CDR1 ENHRY, CDR2 SYGVKD. CDR3 DNA sequence: TGTGCCATCAGTGACAGGCCGAACACCGGGGAGCTGTTTTTT. It yields the protein CAISDRPNTGELFF.

The J gene is TRBJ2-3, the V gene TRBV27; the D gene is possibly TRBD2 (6 bases). The CDR3 spans 14 residues. The V end lost 6 bases, the J end lost 1 base, and 11 bases lay between the germline ends. From germline, CDR1 is MNHEY and CDR2 SMNVEV (reference sequence). DNA of the CDR3: TGTGCCAGCAGAGAACCGGGGGGCACAGATACGCAGTATTTT. Protein: CASREPGGTDTQYF.

This clone showed up just a few times. The J gene is TRBJ1-1, the V gene TRBV28, with D perhaps matching TRBD1 (5 bases). V shed 4 bases and J shed 5 bases, with 14 bases lying between them. The CDR3 extends over 14 amino acids. Germline CDR1 reads MDHEN; CDR2 reads SYDVKM. The CDR3 DNA is TGTGCCAGCAGTTCAGGGCCTTGGGGGACTGAAGCTTTCTTT. Its translation is CASSSGPWGTEAFF.